This passage covers 27 T cell receptor beta chains from one sample sequenced in a study of blood T cell repertoires in COVID-19. Some clones are missing from TCRdb's copy, which holds only in-frame ones; the method was immunoSEQ multiplex PCR. The sample contains over 200,000 clones, 70% to 90% of which appear only once. Sequencing was performed on peripheral blood. The receptors were sampled from a woman in her 30s with acute or convalescent COVID-19.

With regard to this clone: The identical CDR3 is also encoded by other nucleotide sequences in the sample. V and J are TRBV29-1 and TRBJ2-7, with a tentative D call TRBD1 (6 bases). Looked up from germline, CDR1 is SQVTM and CDR2 is ANQGSEA. Trimming took off 6 bases at V and 3 bases at J, with 9 bases between the two ends. The CDR3 is made up of 11 amino acids. The CDR3 is CSVVQGYEQYF. CDR3 nucleotides: TGCAGCGTCGTACAGGGCTACGAGCAGTACTTC.

In its sample, this clone was seen once. The chain joins TRBV27 to TRBJ2-3; perhaps TRBD2 as D (6 bases). Trimming left V 2 bases short and J 0 bases short, with 21 bases between. The germline CDR1 and CDR2 sequences are MNHEY and SMNVEV (reference sequence). This CDR3 is built from 19 residues. This CDR3 reads CASSLNRRISGSSTDTQYF. DNA for the CDR3: TGTGCCAGCAGTTTAAATCGCCGTATTAGCGGATCTAGCACAGATACGCAGTATTTT.

This chain connects TRBV19 to TRBJ1-3; D might be TRBD1 (6 bases). V lost 6 bases and J lost 0, with 15 bases in between. The CDR3 consists of 16 residues. The germline V gene encodes CDR1 LNHDA and CDR2 SQIVND (reference sequence). CDR3 amino acids: CASRPRGQNSGNTIYF. Here the CDR3 DNA reads TGTGCCAGTAGGCCCCGTGGACAGAACTCTGGAAACACCATATATTTT.

This chain links TRBV5-1 with TRBJ2-2; D remains ambiguous. The germline CDR1 and CDR2 sequences are SGHRS and YFSETQ. CDR3 length: 14 residues. The V and J ends lost 0 bases and 4 bases respectively, with 7 bases between them. The CDR3: CASSLGLSTGELFF. CDR3 nucleotide sequence: TGCGCCAGCAGCTTGGGGCTCTCCACCGGGGAGCTGTTTTTT.

The chain combines TRBV3-1 (or the pseudogene TRBV3-2) with TRBJ1-6, with D uncertain. The CDR3 length is 16 residues. Trimming took 1 base from V and 7 from J, leaving 14 bases between them. CDR1 LGHDT and CDR2 YNNKEL come from the germline V gene (reference sequence). The chain's CDR3 is CASSQGPGNLNSPLHF. The CDR3 DNA reads TGTGCCAGCAGCCAAGGGCCAGGTAACTTGAATTCACCCCTCCACTTT.

This clone was detected only once. This rearrangement joins TRBV7-9 to TRBJ2-1; tentative D call: TRBD2 (5 bases). Per germline, CDR1 SEHNR and CDR2 FQNEAQ (reference sequence). The ends were cut back, 4 bases at V and 4 bases at J, with 17 bases in the middle. This CDR3 spans 16 amino acids. The CDR3 loop reads CASSWPEERTYNEQFF. The CDR3 DNA reads as TGTGCCAGCAGCTGGCCGGAGGAGCGAACTTACAATGAGCAGTTCTTC. Supplemented by reference TRBV7-9 and TRBJ2-1, the full variable domain reads DTGVSQNPRHKITKRGQNVTFRCDPISEHNRLYWYRQTLGQGPEFLTYFQNEAQLEKSRLLSDRFSAERPKGSFSTLEIQRTEQGDSAMYLCASSWPEERTYNEQFFGPGTRLTVL.

This chain joins TRBV1 and TRBJ2-2; the D call TRBD2 from the table was never checked on the DNA. TRBV1 is described as a pseudogene. The CDR3 has 16 amino acids. The CDR3 DNA sequence: TGCACCAGCAGCCAAGCGGGGGGTTCGAACACCGGGGAGCTGTTTTTT. Translated: CTSSQAGGSNTGELFF.

This rearrangement joins TRBV19 to TRBJ1-3; TRBD1 might be the D (6 bases). The CDR3 loop spans 18 amino acids. The V and J ends lost 3 bases and 4 bases respectively, with 22 bases between them. CDR1 and CDR2 from the germline V gene are LNHDA and SQIVND (reference sequence). The DNA of the CDR3 is TGTGCCAGTAGTATGTCCCGGCTGGGGACACCGACGGGAAACACCATATATTTT. It translates to CASSMSRLGTPTGNTIYF.

This chain links TRBV7-3 with TRBJ2-2; 12 positions agree with TRBD1. The V gene's germline CDR1 is SGHTA and CDR2 FQGTGA. The CDR3 totals 17 residues. J was trimmed by 4 bases and V by 5 bases; bases with no gene match: 8. In nucleotides, the CDR3 is TGTGCCAGCAGCCAAGGGGGACAGGGGGCCGGCACCGGGGAGCTGTTTTTT. It is translated as CASSQGGQGAGTGELFF.

V and J are TRBV27 and TRBJ2-7; 8 positions agree with TRBD2. CDR1 is MNHEY, CDR2 SMNVEV, per germline (reference sequence). This CDR3 contains 15 residues. V shed 6 bases, J shed 2 bases, and the junction held 9 bases outside the gene matches. CDR3 sequence reads: CASSLTSAYTYEQYF. As DNA, the CDR3 is TGTGCCAGCAGCCTGACTAGCGCATATACCTACGAGCAGTACTTC.

This clone was counted between two and nine times. The CDR3 reads CASSSPTDIDNQPQHF. Written as DNA, the CDR3 is TGTGCCAGCAGCTCACCCACGGACATCGACAATCAGCCCCAGCATTTT. The V and J genes are TRBV7-3 and TRBJ1-5; a possible D gene is TRBD1 (5 bases). Germline values: CDR1 SGHTA, CDR2 FQGTGA. CDR3 length: 16 residues. Trimming took off 4 bases at V and 3 bases at J, with 16 bases between the two ends.

V and J are TRBV7-3 and TRBJ1-1; D is unresolved. From germline, CDR1 is SGHTA and CDR2 FQGTGA. Trimming removed 2 bases at V and 0 bases at J, with 4 bases between. This CDR3 is built from 13 residues. CDR3 sequence (DNA): TGTGCCAGCAGCTTATTAGTGAACACTGAAGCTTTCTTT. This sequence encodes CASSLLVNTEAFF.

This clone was recorded only once. This chain links TRBV7-2 with TRBJ2-7; D gene uncertain. The ends were cut back, 3 bases at V and 0 bases at J, with 3 bases in the middle. This CDR3 region has 12 residues. The V gene's germline CDR1 is SGHTA and CDR2 FQGNSA. The CDR3 DNA is TGTGCCAGCAGCTTCAGCTCCTACGAGCAGTACTTC. This translates into CASSFSSYEQYF.

J is TRBJ2-3 and V is TRBV7-9, with D perhaps TRBD1 (6 bases). V dropped 3 bases and J dropped 1 base, with 14 bases sitting between them. This CDR3 region has 16 residues. Germline-derived CDR1 and CDR2 are SEHNR and FQNEAQ (reference sequence). In nucleotides, the CDR3 is TGTGCCAGCAGCTTTTCTCTCCGGACAGGCACAGATACGCAGTATTTT. Its protein is CASSFSLRTGTDTQYF.

The chain employs TRBV30 and TRBJ1-4; D might be TRBD1 (5 bases). This CDR3 is 15 amino acids long. Trimming removed 0 bases at V and 4 bases at J, with 12 bases between. The germline CDR1 and CDR2 sequences are GTSNPN and SVGIG (reference sequence). The CDR3 loop is CAWSVPYRSNEKLFF. CDR3 nucleotide sequence: TGTGCCTGGAGTGTACCCTACAGGAGTAATGAAAAACTGTTTTTT.

The chain combines TRBV19 with TRBJ1-2, with TRBD1 matching over 9 bases. The CDR3 runs to 14 residues. Losses at the gene ends were 6 bases for V and 5 bases for J; bases not matched to a gene: 7. Looked up from germline, CDR1 is LNHDA and CDR2 is SQIVND (reference sequence). The CDR3 DNA reads TGTGCCAGTAGCCAACAGGGGGCGGGGTATGGCTACACCTTC. Translating gives CASSQQGAGYGYTF.

The V and J genes are TRBV3-1 (or the pseudogene TRBV3-2) and TRBJ1-5, with D unresolved. The germline V gene has CDR1 LGHDT and CDR2 YNNKEL (reference sequence). There are 15 residues in the CDR3. The germline V and J ends were trimmed by 4 bases and 5 bases, with 15 bases remaining between them. CDR3 sequence reads: CASSPHMVGHQPQHF. CDR3 DNA: TGTGCCAGCAGCCCGCATATGGTGGGCCATCAGCCCCAGCATTTT.

The chain recombines TRBV18 with TRBJ2-5, with D hard to call. V was clipped by 4 bases and J by 5 bases, with 8 bases between them. The CDR3 has 12 residues. CDR1 is KGHSH and CDR2 is LQKENI in the germline V gene. The CDR3 DNA follows: TGTGCCAGCTCACGACCCGTGGAGACCCAGTACTTC. It yields the protein CASSRPVETQYF.

This chain uses TRBV11-3 with TRBJ1-1, with 7 bases aligning to TRBD1. V lost 1 base and J lost 1; bases outside the gene matches: 0. Germline V gene data show CDR1 as SGHNT and CDR2 as YENEEA. The CDR3 runs 14 residues. In DNA form, the CDR3 reads TGTGCCAGCAGCTTAGGGACAGGGAACACTGAAGCTTTCTTT. Its protein product is CASSLGTGNTEAFF.

The chain combines TRBV6-5 with TRBJ1-2, with a tentative D call TRBD1 (5 bases). The CDR3 is 14 amino acids. Germline CDR1 and CDR2: MNHEY and SVGAGI. Trimming removed 8 bases at V and 5 bases at J, with 18 bases between. The CDR3 coding sequence is TGTGCCAGCGTTGACATCAACGGGGGGTATGGCTACACCTTC. Protein: CASVDINGGYGYTF.

This chain uses TRBV27 with TRBJ1-4; no definite D call. Trimming stripped 8 bases from V and 1 base from J, with 8 bases between. The CDR3 totals 13 residues. Per germline, CDR1 MNHEY and CDR2 SMNVEV (reference sequence). CDR3 DNA sequence: TGTGCCAGCCGTGCGAGAACTAATGAAAAACTGTTTTTT. This gives the protein CASRARTNEKLFF.

This chain joins TRBV7-2 and TRBJ1-1, with D perhaps TRBD1 (5 bases). The germline CDR1 and CDR2 sequences are SGHTA and FQGNSA. V was cut by 5 bases and J by 0 bases, with 16 bases left in between. The CDR3 spans 16 residues. CDR3 residues: CASSAGGGQMNTEAFF. The CDR3 DNA reads as TGTGCCAGCAGCGCCGGGGGAGGACAAATGAACACTGAAGCTTTCTTT.

The chain has TRBV19 and TRBJ1-4; TRBD1 aligns across 10 bases. This CDR3 contains 16 residues. Losses at the gene ends were 5 bases for V and 0 bases for J; bases not matched to a gene: 3. Germline CDR1 reads LNHDA; CDR2 reads SQIVND (reference sequence). The CDR3 coding sequence is TGTGCCAGTAGTCTAGGACAGGGGGCAACTAATGAAAAACTGTTTTTT. Protein: CASSLGQGATNEKLFF.

This chain joins TRBV5-1 and TRBJ1-1; possible D gene TRBD1, 6 bases. The V end was cut by 3 bases, the J end by 5 bases, with 14 bases between. Germline V lookup: CDR1 SGHRS, CDR2 YFSETQ. This CDR3 spans 14 amino acids. The CDR3 here is CASSSIRGRTEAFF. Written as DNA, the CDR3 is TGCGCCAGCAGCTCGATCAGGGGAAGGACTGAAGCTTTCTTT.

This clone was seen only a few times. The V call is TRBV3-1 (or the pseudogene TRBV3-2), the J call TRBJ1-5; 7 bases are a match to TRBD1. This CDR3 contains 19 residues. J was trimmed by 2 bases and V by 8 bases; bases with no gene match: 21. Germline loops: CDR1 LGHDT, CDR2 YNNKEL (reference sequence). The chain's CDR3 is CASDHADRDRASGNQPQHF. The CDR3 DNA reads TGTGCCAGCGACCATGCTGACAGGGATAGGGCCTCGGGCAATCAGCCCCAGCATTTT.

V is TRBV18 and J is TRBJ2-4; D is possibly TRBD1 (7 bases). This CDR3 has 17 amino acids. V was cut by 4 bases and J by 0 bases, with 16 bases left in between. CDR1 and CDR2 (germline): KGHSH, LQKENI. The CDR3 spells CASSLDRDFLAKNIQYF. CDR3 DNA: TGTGCCAGCTCACTAGACAGGGACTTTTTAGCCAAAAACATTCAGTACTTC. The full variable domain, completed using reference TRBV18 and TRBJ2-4, is NAGVMQNPRHLVRRRGQEARLRCSPMKGHSHVYWYRQLPEEGLKFMVYLQKENIIDESGMPKERFSAEFPKEGPSILRIQQVVRGDSAAYFCASSLDRDFLAKNIQYFGAGTRLSVL.

This clone appeared a single time. The rearrangement links TRBV2 to TRBJ2-1; perhaps TRBD1 as D (6 bases). The CDR3 covers 15 residues. Trimming shortened V by 1 base and J by 4 bases, and 11 bases separated the two germline ends. Germline loops: CDR1 SNHLY, CDR2 FYNNEI. The CDR3 nucleotides read TGTGCCAGCAGTGAAGGACAGGCGATATACAATGAGCAGTTCTTC. This codes for CASSEGQAIYNEQFF.